This paragraph covers one T cell receptor beta chain sequence. Its antigen remains unidentified. The CDR3 sequence is 12 residues long. CDR1 MNHEY and CDR2 SVGEGT come from the germline V gene. V was cut by 3 bases and J by 0 bases, with 2 bases left in between. The table came from immunoSEQ multiplex PCR; TCRdb's copy has only in-frame clones and leaves some out. Of 200,000 or so clones listed, approximately 94% are singletons. The data originate from a study of T cell responses to AZD1222 COVID-19 vaccine. Study conclusions and caveats: Only a handful of AZD1222 recipients, roughly six in all, had baseline seropositivity. Clonal diversity was possibly underestimated, and the donors were mostly white British, with more females.

The chain is built from TRBV6-2 or TRBV6-3 and TRBJ1-1; D remains ambiguous. This receptor was obtained from an adult in good health. The sample consisted of peripheral blood, taken on day 0 of AZD1222 vaccination. Here the CDR3 reads CASSYMNTEAFF. The CDR3 nucleotides are TGTGCCAGCAGTTATATGAACACTGAAGCTTTCTTT.